This paragraph reports one T cell receptor beta chain. This sample is part of a study of blood T cell repertoires in COVID-19. Study overall: Whether acute or convalescent, the COVID-19 samples came from the United States, Italy and Spain. PBMCs, B-cell-depleted T cells, or T cells provided the cDNA or gDNA that made up the material.

Original handling: Nucleated cell number was recorded as an estimate derived from reference gene primer amplification. Assay used: immunoSEQ multiplex PCR; TCRdb lists only in-frame clones, some missing. V, J and clone size were drawn from that table, and D and trimming were deduced from the DNA. Found here are around 160,000 clones, around four fifths of them singletons; the top ten hold 2.5% to 3%. Germline CDR1 is SNHLY and CDR2 is FYNNEI. Trimming shortened V by 7 bases and J by 0 bases, and 10 bases separated the two germline ends. The length of the CDR3 is 14 residues. The receptor's source is a woman aged 40-49 years with active or convalescent COVID-19. Sequencing was done on a sample of peripheral blood. The V and J genes are TRBV2 and TRBJ2-1; TRBD2 might be the D (6 bases). CDR3 amino acids: CASMAGLSYNEQFF. CDR3 in DNA: TGTGCCAGCATGGCGGGACTCTCCTACAATGAGCAGTTCTTC.